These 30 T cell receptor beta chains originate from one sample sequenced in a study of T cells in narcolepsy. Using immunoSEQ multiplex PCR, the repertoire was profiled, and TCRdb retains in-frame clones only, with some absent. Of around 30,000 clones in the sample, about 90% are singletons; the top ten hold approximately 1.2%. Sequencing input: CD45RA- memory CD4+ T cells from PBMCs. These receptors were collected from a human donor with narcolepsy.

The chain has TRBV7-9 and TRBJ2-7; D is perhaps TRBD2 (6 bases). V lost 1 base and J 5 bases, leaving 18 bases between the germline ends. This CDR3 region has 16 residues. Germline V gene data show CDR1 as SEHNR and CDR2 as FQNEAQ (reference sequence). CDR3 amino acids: CASSLEWGGIRNEQYF. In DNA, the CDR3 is TGTGCCAGCAGCTTAGAGTGGGGCGGGATTCGAAACGAGCAGTACTTC.

This CDR3 reads CASSEARLTRAYTF. The DNA of the CDR3 is TGTGCCAGCAGTGAAGCGCGGCTGACTAGGGCCTACACCTTC. V usage is TRBV2 and J usage is TRBJ1-2; D is ambiguous. CDR1 and CDR2 (germline): SNHLY, FYNNEI. CDR3 length equals 14 residues. Trimming took 0 bases from V and 10 from J, leaving 15 bases between them.

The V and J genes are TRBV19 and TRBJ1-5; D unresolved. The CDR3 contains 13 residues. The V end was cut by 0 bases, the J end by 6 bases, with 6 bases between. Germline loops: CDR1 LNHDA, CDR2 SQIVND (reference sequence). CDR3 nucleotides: TGTGCCAGTAGTATAGAATACCTTCAGCCCCAGCATTTT. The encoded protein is CASSIEYLQPQHF.

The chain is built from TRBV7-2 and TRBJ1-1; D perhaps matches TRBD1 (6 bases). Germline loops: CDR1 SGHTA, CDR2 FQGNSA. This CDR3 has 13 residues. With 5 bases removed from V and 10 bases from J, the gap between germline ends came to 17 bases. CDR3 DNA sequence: TGTGCCAGCAGCCCGGGGGGGCGAGTCGGAGCTTTCTTT. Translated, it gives CASSPGGRVGAFF.

The chain's CDR3 is CASSVAGVTDYGYTF. CDR3 DNA: TGTGCCAGCAGCGTTGCCGGGGTAACGGACTATGGCTACACCTTC. The chain links TRBV9 to TRBJ1-2; D unresolved. Germline CDR1 is SGDLS and CDR2 is YYNGEE. This CDR3 is built from 15 residues. V gave up 2 bases and J gave up 3 bases, with 14 bases separating them.

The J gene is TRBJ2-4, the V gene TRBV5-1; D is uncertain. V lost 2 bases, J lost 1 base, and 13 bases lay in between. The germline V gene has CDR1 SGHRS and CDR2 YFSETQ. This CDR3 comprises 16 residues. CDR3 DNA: TGCGCCAGCAGCTTAAACACTGGTGGCGCCAAAAACATTCAGTACTTC. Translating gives CASSLNTGGAKNIQYF.

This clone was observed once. The CDR3 here is CSVQTGVRGYTF. The CDR3 coding sequence is TGCAGCGTACAGACAGGGGTAAGAGGCTACACCTTC. The chain couples TRBV29-1 to TRBJ1-2; 8 nucleotides align to TRBD1. Germline trimming cut 6 bases from V and 8 bases from J; bases unmatched to any gene: 8. The V gene's germline CDR1 is SQVTM and CDR2 ANQGSEA. CDR3 length equals 12 residues.

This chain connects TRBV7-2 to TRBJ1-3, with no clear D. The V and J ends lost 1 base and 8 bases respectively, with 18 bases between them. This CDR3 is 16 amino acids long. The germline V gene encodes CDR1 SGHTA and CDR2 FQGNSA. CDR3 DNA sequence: TGTGCCAGCAGCTTAGATGGTCGTGGCGGGTTGGACACCATATATTTT. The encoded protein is CASSLDGRGGLDTIYF.

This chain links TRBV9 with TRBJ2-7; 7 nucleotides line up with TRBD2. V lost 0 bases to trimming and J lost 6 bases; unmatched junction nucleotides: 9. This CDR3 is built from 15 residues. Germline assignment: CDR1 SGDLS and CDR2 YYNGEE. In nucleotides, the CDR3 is TGTGCCAGCAGCGTAGCCGGGACTAAGACTCCCGAGCAGTACTTC. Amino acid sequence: CASSVAGTKTPEQYF.

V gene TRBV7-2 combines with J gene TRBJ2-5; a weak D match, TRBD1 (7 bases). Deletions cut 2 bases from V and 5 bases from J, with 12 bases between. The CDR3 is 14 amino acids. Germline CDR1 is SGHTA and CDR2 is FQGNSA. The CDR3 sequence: CASSLQQGRETQYF. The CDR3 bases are TGTGCCAGCAGCTTACAACAGGGGAGGGAGACCCAGTACTTC. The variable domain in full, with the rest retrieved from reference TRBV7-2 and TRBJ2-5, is GAGVSQSPSNKVTEKGKDVELRCDPISGHTALYWYRQSLGQGLEFLIYFQGNSAPDKSGLPSDRFSAERTGGSVSTLTIQRTQQEDSAVYLCASSLQQGRETQYFGPGTRLLVL.

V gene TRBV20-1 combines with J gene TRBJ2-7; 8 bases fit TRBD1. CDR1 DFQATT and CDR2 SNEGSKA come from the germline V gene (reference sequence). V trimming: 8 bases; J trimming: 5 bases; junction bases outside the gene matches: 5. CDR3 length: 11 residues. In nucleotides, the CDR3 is TGCAGTACGGACAGGGAGCACGAGCAGTACTTC. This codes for CSTDREHEQYF.

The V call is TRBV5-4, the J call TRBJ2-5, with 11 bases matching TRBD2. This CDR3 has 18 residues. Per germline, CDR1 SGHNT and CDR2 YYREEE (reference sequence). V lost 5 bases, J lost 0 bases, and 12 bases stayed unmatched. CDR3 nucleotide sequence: TGTGCCAGCAGTCGAACTAGCGGGAGTTGGGTGTACCAAGAGACCCAGTACTTC. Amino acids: CASSRTSGSWVYQETQYF.

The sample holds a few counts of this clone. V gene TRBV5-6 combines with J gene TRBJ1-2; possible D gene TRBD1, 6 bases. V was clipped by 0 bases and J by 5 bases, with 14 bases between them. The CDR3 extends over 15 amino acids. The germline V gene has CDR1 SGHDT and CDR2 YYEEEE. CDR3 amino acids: CASSLGGGAAYGYTF. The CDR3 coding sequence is TGTGCCAGCAGCTTGGGCGGGGGGGCGGCTTATGGCTACACCTTC.

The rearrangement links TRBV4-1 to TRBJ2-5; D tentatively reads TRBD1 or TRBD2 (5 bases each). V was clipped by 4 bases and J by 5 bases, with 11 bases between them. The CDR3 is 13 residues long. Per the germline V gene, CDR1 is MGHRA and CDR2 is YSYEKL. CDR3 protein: CASSLVEGETQYF. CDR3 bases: TGCGCCAGCAGCCTCGTCGAGGGGGAGACCCAGTACTTC.

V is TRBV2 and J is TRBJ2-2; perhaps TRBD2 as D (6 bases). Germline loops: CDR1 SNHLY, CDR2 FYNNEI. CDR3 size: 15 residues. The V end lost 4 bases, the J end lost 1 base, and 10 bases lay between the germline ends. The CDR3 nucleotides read TGTGCCAGCAGTGTTTGGGGGGTGAACACCGGGGAGCTGTTTTTT. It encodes CASSVWGVNTGELFF.

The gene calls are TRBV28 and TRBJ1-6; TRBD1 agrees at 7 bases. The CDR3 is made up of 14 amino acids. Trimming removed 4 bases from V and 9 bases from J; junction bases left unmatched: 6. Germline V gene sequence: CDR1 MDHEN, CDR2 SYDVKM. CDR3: CASSSDREGSPLHF. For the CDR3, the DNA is TGTGCCAGCAGTTCCGACAGGGAGGGTTCACCCCTCCACTTT.

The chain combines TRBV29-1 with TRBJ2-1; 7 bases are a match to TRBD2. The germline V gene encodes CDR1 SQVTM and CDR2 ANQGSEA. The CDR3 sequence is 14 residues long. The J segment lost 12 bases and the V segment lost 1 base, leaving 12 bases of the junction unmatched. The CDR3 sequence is CSVEGGSPLTVQFF. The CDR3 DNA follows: TGCAGCGTTGAAGGCGGGAGCCCTTTGACCGTGCAGTTCTTC.

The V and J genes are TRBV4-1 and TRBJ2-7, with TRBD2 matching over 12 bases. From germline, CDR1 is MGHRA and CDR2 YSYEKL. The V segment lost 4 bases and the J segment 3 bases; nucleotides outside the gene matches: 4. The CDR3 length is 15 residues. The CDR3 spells CASSLLTSGGYEQYF. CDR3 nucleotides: TGCGCCAGCAGCCTGCTGACTAGCGGGGGCTACGAGCAGTACTTC.

For the CDR3, the DNA is TGTGCCAGTAGTAATGGACAGGGACGAGAGACCCAGTACTTC. Residues: CASSNGQGRETQYF. The rearrangement joins TRBV19 to TRBJ2-5, with 8 bases aligning to TRBD1. Germline V lookup: CDR1 LNHDA, CDR2 SQIVND (reference sequence). J lost 4 bases, V lost 4 bases, and 5 bases had no gene match. The CDR3 covers 14 residues.

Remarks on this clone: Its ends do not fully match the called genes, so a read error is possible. The CDR3 reads CASSLASGEKLFF. The CDR3 DNA follows: TGTGCCAGCAGTTTAGCCTCCGGGGAAAAACTGTTTTTT. V is TRBV7-2 and J is TRBJ1-4, with D unclear. Germline values: CDR1 SGHTA, CDR2 FQGNSA. CDR3 length: 13 residues.

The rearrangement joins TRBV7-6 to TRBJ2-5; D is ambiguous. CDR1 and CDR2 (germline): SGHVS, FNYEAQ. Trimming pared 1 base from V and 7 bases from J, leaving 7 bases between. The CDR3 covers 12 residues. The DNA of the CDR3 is TGTGCCAGCAGCTTAGATGCACCGACCCAGTACTTC. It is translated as CASSLDAPTQYF.

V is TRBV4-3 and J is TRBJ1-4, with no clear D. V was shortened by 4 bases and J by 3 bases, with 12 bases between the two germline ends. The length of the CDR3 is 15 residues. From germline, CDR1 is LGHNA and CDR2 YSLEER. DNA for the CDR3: TGCGCCAGCAGCCTTCTAGGGCAGTCTAATGAAAAACTGTTTTTT. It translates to CASSLLGQSNEKLFF.

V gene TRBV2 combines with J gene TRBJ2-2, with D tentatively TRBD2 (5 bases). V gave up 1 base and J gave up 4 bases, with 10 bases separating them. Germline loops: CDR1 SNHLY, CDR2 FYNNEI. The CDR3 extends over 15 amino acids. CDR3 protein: CASSEGRAVTGELFF. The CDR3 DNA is TGTGCCAGCAGTGAAGGGCGGGCAGTCACCGGGGAGCTGTTTTTT.

The CDR3 sequence is CASSGRGFSGANVLTF. The CDR3 nucleotides read TGTGCCAGTAGTGGCCGCGGGTTCTCTGGGGCCAACGTCCTGACTTTC. The chain employs TRBV19 and TRBJ2-6; weak D call: TRBD2 (5 bases). Germline CDR1 and CDR2: LNHDA and SQIVND (reference sequence). Deletions cut 5 bases from V and 0 bases from J, with 11 bases between. This CDR3 has 16 amino acids.

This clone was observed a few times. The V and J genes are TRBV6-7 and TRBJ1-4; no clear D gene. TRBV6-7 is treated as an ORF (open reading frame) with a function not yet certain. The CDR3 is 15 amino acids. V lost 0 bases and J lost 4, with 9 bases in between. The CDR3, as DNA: TGTGCCAGCAGTTACTCGCCCCTCTTTAATGAAAAACTGTTTTTT. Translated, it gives CASSYSPLFNEKLFF.

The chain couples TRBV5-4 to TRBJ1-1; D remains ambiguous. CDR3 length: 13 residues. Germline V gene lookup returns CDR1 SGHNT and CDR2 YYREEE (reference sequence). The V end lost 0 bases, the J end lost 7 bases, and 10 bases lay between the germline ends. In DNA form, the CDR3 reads TGTGCCAGCAGCTTGGGGGGTTCGGGTGAAGCTTTCTTT. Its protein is CASSLGGSGEAFF.

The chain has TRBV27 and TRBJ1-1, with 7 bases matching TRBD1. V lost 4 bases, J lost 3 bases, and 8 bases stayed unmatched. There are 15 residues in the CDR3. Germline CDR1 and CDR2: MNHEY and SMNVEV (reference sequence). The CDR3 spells CASSSPRTGDTEAFF. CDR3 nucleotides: TGTGCCAGCAGTTCCCCGCGGACAGGCGACACTGAAGCTTTCTTT.

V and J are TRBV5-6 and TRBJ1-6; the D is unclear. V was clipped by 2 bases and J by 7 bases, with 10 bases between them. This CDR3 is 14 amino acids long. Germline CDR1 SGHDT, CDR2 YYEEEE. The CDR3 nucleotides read TGTGCCAGCAGCTTCGGGTCTCCGAATTCACCCCTCCACTTT. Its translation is CASSFGSPNSPLHF.

DNA of the CDR3: TGTGCCAGCAGATCGCAGGGAACCGACTATGGCTACACCTTC. Its translation: CASRSQGTDYGYTF. V and J are TRBV6-6 and TRBJ1-2; tentative D call: TRBD1 (5 bases). V dropped 6 bases and J dropped 3 bases, with 14 bases sitting between them. The CDR3 has 14 amino acids. Germline lookup yields CDR1 MNHNY and CDR2 SVGAGI (reference sequence).

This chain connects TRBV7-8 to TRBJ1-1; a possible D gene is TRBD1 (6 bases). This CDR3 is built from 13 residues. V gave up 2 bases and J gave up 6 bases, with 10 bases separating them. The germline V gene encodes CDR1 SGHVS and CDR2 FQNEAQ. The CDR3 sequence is CASSLTGGAEAFF. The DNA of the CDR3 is TGTGCCAGCAGCTTAACGGGGGGCGCTGAAGCTTTCTTT.